These 6 T cell receptor beta chains share one sample of origin, sequenced in a study of shared clonotypes between healthy human individuals (TCRdb year 2020). CD8 naive samples were CD45RO-negative cells positively selected for CCR7, giving a CD45RA+CCR7+ population that excluded TemRA cells. The library was built by means of the immunoSEQ multiplex PCR assay. TCRdb's version of the immuneACCESS table is confined to in-frame rearrangements and falls short of the full clone set. An unresolved V gene accounts for under half of the shortfall where checked; the remainder is of unknown origin. This sample is represented by 700,000 to 950,000 clones; roughly 96% of them were singletons. The ten top clones hold about 0.25% of the sample. The sample taken for sequencing was naive CD8+ T cells sorted from blood. The cell subset or site tag for this specimen amounts to: CD45RA+CCR7+. The receptors stem from a man under 40 in good health.

V gene TRBV7-2 combines with J gene TRBJ2-1; D gene ambiguous. This CDR3 comprises 12 residues. Germline V lookup: CDR1 SGHTA, CDR2 FQGNSA. Trimming removed 5 bases at V and 5 bases at J, with 7 bases between. For the CDR3, the DNA is TGTGCCAGCAGCCCCCTGGACAATGAGCAGTTCTTC. It codes for CASSPLDNEQFF.

This chain connects TRBV5-8 to TRBJ1-5; no clear D gene. From germline, CDR1 is SGHTS and CDR2 YDEGEE. CDR3 length: 11 residues. Deletions cut 6 bases from V and 2 bases from J, with 3 bases between. CDR3 amino acids: CASNGNQPQHF. CDR3 in DNA: TGTGCCAGCAATGGCAATCAGCCCCAGCATTTT.

The genes are TRBV27 and TRBJ1-5, with D uncertain. This CDR3 contains 15 residues. Germline CDR1 and CDR2: MNHEY and SMNVEV (reference sequence). V lost 7 bases to trimming and J lost 0 bases, with 13 bases between them. The CDR3: CASMSSRYSNQPQHF. The CDR3 region has the DNA TGTGCCAGCATGAGTTCCAGATATAGCAATCAGCCCCAGCATTTT.

The chain is built from TRBV27 and TRBJ2-7; D is perhaps TRBD1 (6 bases). The CDR3 loop spans 14 amino acids. From germline, CDR1 is MNHEY and CDR2 SMNVEV (reference sequence). V lost 6 bases and J lost 2, with 14 bases in between. The CDR3 here is CASSLGQRTYEQYF. The CDR3 coding sequence is TGTGCCAGCAGCCTCGGACAGCGAACCTACGAGCAGTACTTC.

In its sample, this clone was seen once. V is TRBV9 and J is TRBJ2-3, with TRBD2 matching 8 bases. Germline V gene sequence: CDR1 SGDLS, CDR2 YYNGEE. The length of the CDR3 is 16 residues. J gave up 2 bases and V 0 bases, and 5 bases lay outside the gene matches. The CDR3 sequence: CASSVDPGGITDTQYF. In DNA form, the CDR3 reads TGTGCCAGCAGCGTAGACCCGGGAGGGATCACAGATACGCAGTATTTT.

The chain couples TRBV7-9 to TRBJ2-7; D not resolved. Germline CDR1 is SEHNR and CDR2 is FQNEAQ (reference sequence). Trimming took 6 bases from V and 2 from J, leaving 11 bases between them. The CDR3 sequence is 13 residues long. The CDR3 here is CASRLTGTYEQYF. CDR3 coding DNA: TGTGCCAGCAGGTTGACGGGCACCTACGAGCAGTACTTC.